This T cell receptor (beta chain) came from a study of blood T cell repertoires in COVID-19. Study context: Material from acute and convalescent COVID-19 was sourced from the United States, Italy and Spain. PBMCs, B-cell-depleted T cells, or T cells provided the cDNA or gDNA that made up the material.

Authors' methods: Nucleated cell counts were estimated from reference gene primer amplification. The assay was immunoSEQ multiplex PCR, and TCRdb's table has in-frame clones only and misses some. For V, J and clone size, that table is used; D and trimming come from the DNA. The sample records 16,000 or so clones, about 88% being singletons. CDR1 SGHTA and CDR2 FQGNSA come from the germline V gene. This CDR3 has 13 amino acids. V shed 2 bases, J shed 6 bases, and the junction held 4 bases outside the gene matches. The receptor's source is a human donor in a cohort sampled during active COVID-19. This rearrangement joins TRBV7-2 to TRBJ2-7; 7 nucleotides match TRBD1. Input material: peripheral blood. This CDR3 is CASSLTGAGEQYF. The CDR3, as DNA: TGTGCCAGCAGCTTAACAGGGGCGGGCGAGCAGTACTTC.